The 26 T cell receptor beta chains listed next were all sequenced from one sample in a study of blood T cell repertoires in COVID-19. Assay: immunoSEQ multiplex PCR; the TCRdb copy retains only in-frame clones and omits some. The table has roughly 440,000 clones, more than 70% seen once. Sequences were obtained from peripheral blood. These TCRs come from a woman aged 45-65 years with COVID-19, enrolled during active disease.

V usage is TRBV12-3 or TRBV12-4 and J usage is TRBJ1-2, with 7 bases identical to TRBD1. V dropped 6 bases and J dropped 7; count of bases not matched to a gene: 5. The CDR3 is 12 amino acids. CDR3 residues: CASRRQGGGYTF. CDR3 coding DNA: TGTGCCAGCAGGCGACAGGGCGGTGGCTACACCTTC.

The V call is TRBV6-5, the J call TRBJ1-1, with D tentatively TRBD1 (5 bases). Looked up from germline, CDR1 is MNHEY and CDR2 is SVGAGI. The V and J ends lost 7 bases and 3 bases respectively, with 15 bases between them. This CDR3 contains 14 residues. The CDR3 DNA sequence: TGTGCCAGCACCCCCCGGGGGAGTGACACTGAAGCTTTCTTT. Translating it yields CASTPRGSDTEAFF.

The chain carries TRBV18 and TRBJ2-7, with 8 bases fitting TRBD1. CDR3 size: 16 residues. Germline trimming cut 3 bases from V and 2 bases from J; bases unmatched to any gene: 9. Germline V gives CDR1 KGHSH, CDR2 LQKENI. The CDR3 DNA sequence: TGTGCCAGCTCACCCCCCGCAGGGGGCGGTACCTACGAGCAGTACTTC. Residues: CASSPPAGGGTYEQYF.

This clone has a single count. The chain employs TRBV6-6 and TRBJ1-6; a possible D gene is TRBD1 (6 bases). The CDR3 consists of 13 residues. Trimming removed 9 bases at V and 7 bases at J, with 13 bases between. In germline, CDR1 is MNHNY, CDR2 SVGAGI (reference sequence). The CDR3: CASHSQGNSPLHF. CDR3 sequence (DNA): TGTGCCAGTCACAGCCAGGGGAATTCACCCCTCCACTTT.

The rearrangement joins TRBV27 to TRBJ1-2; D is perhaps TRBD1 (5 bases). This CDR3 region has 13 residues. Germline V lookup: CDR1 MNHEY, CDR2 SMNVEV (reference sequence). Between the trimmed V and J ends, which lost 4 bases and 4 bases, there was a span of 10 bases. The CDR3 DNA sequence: TGTGCCAGCAGTTCCCAACAGGCCTATGGCTACACCTTC. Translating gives CASSSQQAYGYTF.

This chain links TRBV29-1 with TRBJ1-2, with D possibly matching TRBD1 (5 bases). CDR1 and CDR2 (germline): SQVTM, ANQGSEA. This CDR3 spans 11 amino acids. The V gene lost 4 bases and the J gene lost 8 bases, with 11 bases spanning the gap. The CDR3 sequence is CSVGQTRGYTF. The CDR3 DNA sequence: TGCAGCGTTGGACAGACGCGAGGCTACACCTTC.

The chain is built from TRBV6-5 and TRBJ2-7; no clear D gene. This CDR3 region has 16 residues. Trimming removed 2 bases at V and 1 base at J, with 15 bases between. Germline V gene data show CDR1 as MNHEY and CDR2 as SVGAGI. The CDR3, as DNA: TGTGCCAGCAGTTACAGACCCGAGGAAATTTCCTACGAGCAGTACTTC. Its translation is CASSYRPEEISYEQYF.

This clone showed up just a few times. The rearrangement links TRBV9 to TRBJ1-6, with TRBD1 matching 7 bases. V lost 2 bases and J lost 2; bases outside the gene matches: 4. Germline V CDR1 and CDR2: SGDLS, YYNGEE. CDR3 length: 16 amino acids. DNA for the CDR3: TGTGCCAGCAGCGTGGACCAGGGGGCCTATAATTCACCCCTCCACTTT. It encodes CASSVDQGAYNSPLHF.

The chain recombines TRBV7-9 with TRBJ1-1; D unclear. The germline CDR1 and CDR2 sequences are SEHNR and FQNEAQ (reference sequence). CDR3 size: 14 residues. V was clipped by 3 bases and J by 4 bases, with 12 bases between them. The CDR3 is CASSLVDGGTEAFF. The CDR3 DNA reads TGTGCCAGCAGCTTGGTGGATGGAGGCACTGAAGCTTTCTTT.

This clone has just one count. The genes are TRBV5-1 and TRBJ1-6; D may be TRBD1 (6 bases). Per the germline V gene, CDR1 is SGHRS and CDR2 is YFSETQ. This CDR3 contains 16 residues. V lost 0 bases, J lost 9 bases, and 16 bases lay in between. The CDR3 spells CASSLEGGGGPSPLHF. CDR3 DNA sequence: TGCGCCAGCAGCTTGGAGGGGGGGGGCGGGCCTTCACCCCTCCACTTT. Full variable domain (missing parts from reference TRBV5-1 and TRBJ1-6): KAGVTQTPRYLIKTRGQQVTLSCSPISGHRSVSWYQQTPGQGLQFLFEYFSETQRNKGNFPGRFSGRQFSNSRSEMNVSTLELGDSALYLCASSLEGGGGPSPLHFGNGTRLTVT.

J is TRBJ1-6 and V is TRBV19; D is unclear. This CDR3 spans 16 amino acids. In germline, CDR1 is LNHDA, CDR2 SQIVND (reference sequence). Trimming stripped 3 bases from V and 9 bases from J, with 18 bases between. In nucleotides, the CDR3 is TGTGCCAGTAGTATTCCCCGTAAGAGAGGGATTTCACCCCTCCACTTT. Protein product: CASSIPRKRGISPLHF. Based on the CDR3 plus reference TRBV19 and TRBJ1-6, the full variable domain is DGGITQSPKYLFRKEGQNVTLSCEQNLNHDAMYWYRQDPGQGLRLIYYSQIVNDFQKGDIAEGYSVSREKKESFPLTVTSAQKNPTAFYLCASSIPRKRGISPLHFGNGTRLTVT.

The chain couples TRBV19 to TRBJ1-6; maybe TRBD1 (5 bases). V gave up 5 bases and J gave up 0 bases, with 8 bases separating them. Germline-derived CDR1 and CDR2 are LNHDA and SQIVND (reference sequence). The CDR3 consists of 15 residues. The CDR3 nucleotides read TGTGCCAGTAGTGTCGACAGCTCCTATAATTCACCCCTCCACTTT. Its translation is CASSVDSSYNSPLHF.

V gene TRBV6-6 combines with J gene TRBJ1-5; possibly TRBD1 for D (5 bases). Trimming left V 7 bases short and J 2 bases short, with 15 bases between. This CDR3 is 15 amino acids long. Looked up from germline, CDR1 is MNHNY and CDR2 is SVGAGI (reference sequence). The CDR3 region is CASTRIDRGNQPQHF. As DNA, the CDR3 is TGTGCCAGCACCCGAATAGACAGAGGCAATCAGCCCCAGCATTTT.

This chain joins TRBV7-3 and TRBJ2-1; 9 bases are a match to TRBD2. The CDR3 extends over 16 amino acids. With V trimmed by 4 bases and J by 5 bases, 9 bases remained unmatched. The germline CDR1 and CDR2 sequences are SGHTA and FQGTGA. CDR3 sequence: CASSSSRAGGHNEQFF. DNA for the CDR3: TGTGCCAGCAGCTCCTCCCGAGCGGGGGGCCACAATGAGCAGTTCTTC.

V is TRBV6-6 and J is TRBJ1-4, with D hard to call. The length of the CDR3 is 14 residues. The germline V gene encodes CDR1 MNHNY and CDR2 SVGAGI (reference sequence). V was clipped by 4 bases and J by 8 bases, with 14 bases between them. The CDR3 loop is CASSLAASQEKLFF. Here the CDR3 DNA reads TGTGCCAGCAGTTTAGCGGCTTCGCAAGAAAAACTGTTTTTT.

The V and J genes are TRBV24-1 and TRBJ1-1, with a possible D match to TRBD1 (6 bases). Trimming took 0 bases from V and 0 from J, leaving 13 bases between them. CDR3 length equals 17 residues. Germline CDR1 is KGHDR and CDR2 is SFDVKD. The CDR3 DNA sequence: TGTGCCACCAGTGATTTGTGTTGTAGGGACATGAACACTGAAGCTTTCTTT. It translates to CATSDLCCRDMNTEAFF.

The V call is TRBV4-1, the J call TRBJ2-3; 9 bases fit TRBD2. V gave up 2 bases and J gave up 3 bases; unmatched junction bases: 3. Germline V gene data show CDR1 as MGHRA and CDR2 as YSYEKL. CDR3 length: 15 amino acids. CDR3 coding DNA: TGCGCCAGCAGCCAAAGCGGGGGGACTACAGATACGCAGTATTTT. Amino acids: CASSQSGGTTDTQYF.

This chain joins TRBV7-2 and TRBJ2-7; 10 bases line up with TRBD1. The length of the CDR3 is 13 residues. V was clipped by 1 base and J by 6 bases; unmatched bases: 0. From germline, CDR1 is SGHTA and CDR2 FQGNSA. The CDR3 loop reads CASSLGTGGEQYF. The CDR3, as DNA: TGTGCCAGCAGCTTAGGGACAGGGGGCGAGCAGTACTTC.

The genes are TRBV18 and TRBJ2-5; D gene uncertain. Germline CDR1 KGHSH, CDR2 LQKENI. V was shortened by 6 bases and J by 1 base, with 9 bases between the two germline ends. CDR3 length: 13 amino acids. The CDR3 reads CASSLSTQETQYF. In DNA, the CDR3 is TGTGCCAGCTCCCTATCAACCCAAGAGACCCAGTACTTC.

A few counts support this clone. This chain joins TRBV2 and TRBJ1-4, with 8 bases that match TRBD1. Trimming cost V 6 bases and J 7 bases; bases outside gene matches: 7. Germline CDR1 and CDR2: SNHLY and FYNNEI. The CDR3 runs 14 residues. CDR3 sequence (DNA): TGTGCCAGCAGCCGGATGGGACAGGTTGAAAAACTGTTTTTT. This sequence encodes CASSRMGQVEKLFF.

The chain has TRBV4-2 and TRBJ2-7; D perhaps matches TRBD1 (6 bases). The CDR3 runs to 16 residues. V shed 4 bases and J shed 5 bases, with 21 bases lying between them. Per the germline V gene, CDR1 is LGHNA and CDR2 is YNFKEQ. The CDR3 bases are TGTGCCAGCAGCCCCAACTATGGGGGCCCAACCCACGAGCAGTACTTC. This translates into CASSPNYGGPTHEQYF.

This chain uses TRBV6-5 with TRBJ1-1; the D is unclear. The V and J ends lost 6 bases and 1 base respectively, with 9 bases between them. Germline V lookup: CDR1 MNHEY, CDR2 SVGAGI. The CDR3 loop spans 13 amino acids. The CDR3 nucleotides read TGTGCCAGCAGCCCCAGCGGGAACACTGAAGCTTTCTTT. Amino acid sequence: CASSPSGNTEAFF.

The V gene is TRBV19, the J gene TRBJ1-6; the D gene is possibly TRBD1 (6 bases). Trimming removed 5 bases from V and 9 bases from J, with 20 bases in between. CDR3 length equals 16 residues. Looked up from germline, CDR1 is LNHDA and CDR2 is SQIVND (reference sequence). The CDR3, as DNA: TGTGCCAGTAGTTCGGACCTGACAGGTTTGGGTTCACCCCTCCACTTT. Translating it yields CASSSDLTGLGSPLHF.

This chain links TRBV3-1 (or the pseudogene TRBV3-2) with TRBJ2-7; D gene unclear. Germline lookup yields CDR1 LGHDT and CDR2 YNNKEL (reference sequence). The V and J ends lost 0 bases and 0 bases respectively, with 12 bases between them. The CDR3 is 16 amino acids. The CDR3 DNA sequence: TGTGCCAGCAGCCAAGATCGAGTCGCTCTCTCCTACGAGCAGTACTTC. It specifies CASSQDRVALSYEQYF.

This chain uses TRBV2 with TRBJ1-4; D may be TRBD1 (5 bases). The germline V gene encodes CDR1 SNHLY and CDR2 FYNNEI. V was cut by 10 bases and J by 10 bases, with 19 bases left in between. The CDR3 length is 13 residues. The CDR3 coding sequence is TGTGCCACCATGACAGAACGGAGAGGAAAACTGTTTTTT. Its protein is CATMTERRGKLFF.

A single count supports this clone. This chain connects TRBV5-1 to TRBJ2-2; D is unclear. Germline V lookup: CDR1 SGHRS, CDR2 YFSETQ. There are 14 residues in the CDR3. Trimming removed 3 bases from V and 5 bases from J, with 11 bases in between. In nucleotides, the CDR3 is TGCGCCAGCAGCTCGGTGACTCCTACCGGGGAGCTGTTTTTT. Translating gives CASSSVTPTGELFF.